Presented here are 4 T cell receptor beta chains from one specimen sequenced in a study of cytomegalovirus exposure and HLA in healthy donors. With 60 Vbeta and 13 Jbeta primers, the PCR was carried out. Data came from immunoSEQ multiplex PCR; TCRdb stores just in-frame clones and leaves some out. The sample lists 150,000 to 200,000 clones, roughly 87% occurring once. The sample consisted of PBMCs. Every receptor here comes from a girl less than two years old in good health and CMV-seronegative.

This chain connects TRBV5-1 to TRBJ2-5; 10 nucleotides match TRBD1. The CDR3 is 15 residues long. Per germline, CDR1 SGHRS and CDR2 YFSETQ. The V segment lost 2 bases and the J segment 5 bases; nucleotides outside the gene matches: 6. CDR3 sequence: CASSLSDRGTETQYF. The CDR3 coding sequence is TGCGCCAGCAGCTTATCGGACAGGGGGACGGAGACCCAGTACTTC.

The V gene is TRBV4-1, the J gene TRBJ2-3, with D possibly matching TRBD2 (7 bases). CDR3 size: 14 residues. The germline V and J ends were trimmed by 5 bases and 3 bases, with 12 bases remaining between them. CDR1 is MGHRA and CDR2 is YSYEKL in the germline V gene. The DNA of the CDR3 is TGCGCCAGCAGCGAGGGGGGGACGACAGATACGCAGTATTTT. This gives the protein CASSEGGTTDTQYF.

V is TRBV19 and J is TRBJ2-5; perhaps TRBD1 as D (5 bases). Between the trimmed V and J ends, which lost 5 bases and 5 bases, there was a span of 12 bases. CDR1 is LNHDA and CDR2 is SQIVND in the germline V gene (reference sequence). The CDR3 covers 13 residues. The CDR3 loop reads CASSDQGWETQYF. Written as DNA, the CDR3 is TGTGCCAGTAGTGATCAGGGTTGGGAGACCCAGTACTTC.

The chain joins TRBV29-1 to TRBJ2-5; the D gene is possibly TRBD2 (5 bases). V was shortened by 8 bases and J by 4 bases, with 14 bases between the two germline ends. The CDR3 totals 12 residues. CDR1 is SQVTM and CDR2 is ANQGSEA in the germline V gene. CDR3 sequence: CSKNSGGETQYF. DNA of the CDR3: TGCAGCAAAAACAGCGGCGGAGAGACCCAGTACTTC.